Sequencing of this T cell receptor beta chain was carried out in a study of blood T cells in healthy people across ages. Germline V gene sequence: CDR1 SGHRS, CDR2 YFSETQ. Trimming cost V 5 bases and J 4 bases, with 14 bases left between them. The CDR3 covers 14 residues. Drawn from each donor were ten milliliters of peripheral blood. Through a sample-barcoded 5' primer and a J-beta primer mix, a second PCR was run for about 7 to 12 cycles. TCRdb recomputed calls from the 5' RACE reads with MiXCR, one row per CDR3 protein. In the table there are over 700,000 distinct CDR3 sequences, 20% to 25% of which are singletons. These data are also associated with another study on T cells of mothers and their children. From that second work: In the second PCR, M1S primer introduced barcodes and 2-4 random bases. Sequencing got over 8 million TCR beta CDR3 reads from each mother and some 3 million from each child. Among related mother-child pairs, overlap was slightly higher than in unrelated pairs, though not significantly.

The chain is built from TRBV5-1 and TRBJ2-3; possible D gene TRBD2, 5 bases. The sample consisted of blood. This receptor was taken from a boy between 10 and 17 years old in good health. CDR3 sequence: CASSILTDSDTQYF. The DNA for the CDR3 is TGCGCCAGCAGTATCCTGACGGACTCAGATACGCAGTATTTT. Supplemented by reference TRBV5-1 and TRBJ2-3, the full variable domain reads KAGVTQTPRYLIKTRGQQVTLSCSPISGHRSVSWYQQTPGQGLQFLFEYFSETQRNKGNFPGRFSGRQFSNSRSEMNVSTLELGDSALYLCASSILTDSDTQYFGPGTRLTVL.